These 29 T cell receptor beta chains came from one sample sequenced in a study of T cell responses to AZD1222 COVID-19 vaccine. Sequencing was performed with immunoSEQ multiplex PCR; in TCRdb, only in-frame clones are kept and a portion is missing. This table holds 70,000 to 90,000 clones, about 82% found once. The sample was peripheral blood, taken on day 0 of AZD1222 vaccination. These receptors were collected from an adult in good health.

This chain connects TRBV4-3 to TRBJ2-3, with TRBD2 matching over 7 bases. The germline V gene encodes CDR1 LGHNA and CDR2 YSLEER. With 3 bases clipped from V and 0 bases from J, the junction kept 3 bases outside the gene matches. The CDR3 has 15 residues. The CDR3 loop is CASSQGLLSTDTQYF. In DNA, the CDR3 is TGCGCCAGCAGCCAGGGACTACTTAGCACAGATACGCAGTATTTT.

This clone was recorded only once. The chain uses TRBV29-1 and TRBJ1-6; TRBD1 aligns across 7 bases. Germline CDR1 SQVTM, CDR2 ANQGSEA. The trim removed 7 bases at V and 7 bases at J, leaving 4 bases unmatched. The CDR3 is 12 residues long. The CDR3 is CSAQQGNSPLHF. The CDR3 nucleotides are TGCAGCGCCCAACAGGGGAATTCACCCCTCCACTTT.

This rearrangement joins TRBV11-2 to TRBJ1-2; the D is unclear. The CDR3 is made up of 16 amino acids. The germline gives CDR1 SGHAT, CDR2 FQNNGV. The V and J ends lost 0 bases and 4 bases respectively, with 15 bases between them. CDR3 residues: CASSLDLAARGYGYTF. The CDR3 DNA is TGTGCCAGCAGCTTAGATCTTGCAGCCAGAGGCTATGGCTACACCTTC.

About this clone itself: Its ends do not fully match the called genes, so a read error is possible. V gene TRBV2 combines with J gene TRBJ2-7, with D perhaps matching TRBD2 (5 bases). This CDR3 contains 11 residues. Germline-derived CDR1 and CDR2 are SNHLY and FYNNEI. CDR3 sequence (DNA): TGTGCCAGCAGGAGGAATAGCGAGGAGTACTTC. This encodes CASRRNSEEYF.

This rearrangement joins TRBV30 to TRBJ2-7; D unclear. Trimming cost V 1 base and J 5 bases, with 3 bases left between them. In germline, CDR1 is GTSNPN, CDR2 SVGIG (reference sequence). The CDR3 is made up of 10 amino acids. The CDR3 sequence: CAWSGDEQYF. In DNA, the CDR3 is TGTGCCTGGAGTGGGGACGAGCAGTACTTC.

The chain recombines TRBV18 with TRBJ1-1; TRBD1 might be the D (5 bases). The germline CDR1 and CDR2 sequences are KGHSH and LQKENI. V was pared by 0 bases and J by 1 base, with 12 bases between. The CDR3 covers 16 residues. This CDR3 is CASSPPGGTTNTEAFF. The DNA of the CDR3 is TGTGCCAGCTCACCACCAGGCGGGACGACGAACACTGAAGCTTTCTTT.

The CDR3, as DNA: TGTGCCTGGAGTGCAGGTCAACTCCATGGCTACACCTTC. The encoded protein is CAWSAGQLHGYTF. The genes are TRBV30 and TRBJ1-2; D ambiguous. The CDR3 is 13 amino acids. Trimming cost V 1 base and J 6 bases, with 12 bases left between them. The germline V gene has CDR1 GTSNPN and CDR2 SVGIG (reference sequence).

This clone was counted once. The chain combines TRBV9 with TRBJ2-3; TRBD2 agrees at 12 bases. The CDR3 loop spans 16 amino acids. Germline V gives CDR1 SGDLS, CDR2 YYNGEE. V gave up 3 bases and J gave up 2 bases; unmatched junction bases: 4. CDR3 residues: CASSARTSGVTDTQYF. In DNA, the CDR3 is TGTGCCAGCAGCGCCCGGACTAGCGGGGTCACAGATACGCAGTATTTT.

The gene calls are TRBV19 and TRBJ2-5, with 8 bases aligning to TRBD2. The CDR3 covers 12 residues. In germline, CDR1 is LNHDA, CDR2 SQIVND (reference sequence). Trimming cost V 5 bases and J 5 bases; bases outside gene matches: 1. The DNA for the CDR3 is TGTGCCAGTAGTCCGGGAGGGGAGACCCAGTACTTC. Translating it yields CASSPGGETQYF.

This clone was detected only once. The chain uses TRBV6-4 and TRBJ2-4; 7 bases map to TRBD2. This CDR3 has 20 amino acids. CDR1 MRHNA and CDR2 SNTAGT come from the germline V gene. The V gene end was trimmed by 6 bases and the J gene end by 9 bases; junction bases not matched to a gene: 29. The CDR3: CASSATSSRSAGRVWVIQYF. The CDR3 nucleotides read TGTGCCAGCAGCGCCACCTCGTCTCGGTCGGCGGGGAGGGTTTGGGTCATTCAGTACTTC.

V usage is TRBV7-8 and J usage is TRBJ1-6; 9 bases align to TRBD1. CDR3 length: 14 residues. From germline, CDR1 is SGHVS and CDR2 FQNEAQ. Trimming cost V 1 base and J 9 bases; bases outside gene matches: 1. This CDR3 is CASSLGDRVSPLHF. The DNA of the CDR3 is TGTGCCAGCAGCTTAGGGGACAGGGTTTCACCCCTCCACTTT.

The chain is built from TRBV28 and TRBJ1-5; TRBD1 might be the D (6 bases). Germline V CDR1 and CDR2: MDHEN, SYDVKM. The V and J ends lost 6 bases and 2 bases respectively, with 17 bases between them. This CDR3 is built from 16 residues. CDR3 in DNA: TGTGCCAGCAGCCGCCAACAGGGAATGGGCAATCAGCCCCAGCATTTT. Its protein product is CASSRQQGMGNQPQHF.

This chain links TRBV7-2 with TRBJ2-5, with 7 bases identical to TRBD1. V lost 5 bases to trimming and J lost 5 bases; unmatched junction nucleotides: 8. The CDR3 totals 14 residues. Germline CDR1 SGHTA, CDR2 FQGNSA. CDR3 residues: CASSLGQAWETQYF. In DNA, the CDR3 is TGTGCCAGCAGCCTAGGACAGGCCTGGGAGACCCAGTACTTC.

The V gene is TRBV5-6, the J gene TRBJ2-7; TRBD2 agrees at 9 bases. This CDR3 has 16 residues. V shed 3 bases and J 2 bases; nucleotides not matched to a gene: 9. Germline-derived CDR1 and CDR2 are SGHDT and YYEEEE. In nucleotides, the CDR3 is TGTGCCAGCAGCTCAACCCGACTAGCGGCAGCCTACGAGCAGTACTTC. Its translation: CASSSTRLAAAYEQYF.

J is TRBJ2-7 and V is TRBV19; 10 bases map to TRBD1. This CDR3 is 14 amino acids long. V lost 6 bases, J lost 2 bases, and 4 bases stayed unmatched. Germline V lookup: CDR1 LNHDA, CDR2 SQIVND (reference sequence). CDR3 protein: CASSPGTGAYEQYF. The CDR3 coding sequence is TGTGCCAGTAGCCCCGGGACAGGGGCCTACGAGCAGTACTTC.

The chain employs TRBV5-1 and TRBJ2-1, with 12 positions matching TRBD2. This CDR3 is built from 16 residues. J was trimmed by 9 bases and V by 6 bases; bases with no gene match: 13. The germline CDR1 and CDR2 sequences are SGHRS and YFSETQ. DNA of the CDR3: TGCGCCAGCACCCGGGGTCTAGCGGGGGGGCCAGTTGAGCAGTTCTTC. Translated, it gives CASTRGLAGGPVEQFF.

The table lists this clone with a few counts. DNA of the CDR3: TGTGCCAGAAGCCCCCAGGATAACTATGGCTACACCTTC. It is translated as CARSPQDNYGYTF. The chain employs TRBV5-3 and TRBJ1-2; no clear D gene. TRBV5-3 is given ORF status, its function remaining uncertain. Trimming took off 4 bases at V and 1 base at J, with 8 bases between the two ends. The CDR3 has 13 amino acids.

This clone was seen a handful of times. The CDR3: CASSARAGGTYEQYF. CDR3 bases: TGTGCCAGCAGCGCGAGGGCGGGCGGAACCTACGAGCAGTACTTC. This rearrangement joins TRBV5-4 to TRBJ2-7; the D gene is possibly TRBD2 (5 bases). CDR1 and CDR2 (germline): SGHNT, YYREEE (reference sequence). The V end was cut by 4 bases, the J end by 2 bases, with 16 bases between. CDR3 size: 15 residues.

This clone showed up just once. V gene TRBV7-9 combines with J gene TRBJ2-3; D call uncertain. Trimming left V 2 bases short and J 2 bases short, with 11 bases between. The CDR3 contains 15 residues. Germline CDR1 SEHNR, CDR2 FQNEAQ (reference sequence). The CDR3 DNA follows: TGTGCCAGCAGCTTACTTGAACAGTTCACAGATACGCAGTATTTT. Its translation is CASSLLEQFTDTQYF.

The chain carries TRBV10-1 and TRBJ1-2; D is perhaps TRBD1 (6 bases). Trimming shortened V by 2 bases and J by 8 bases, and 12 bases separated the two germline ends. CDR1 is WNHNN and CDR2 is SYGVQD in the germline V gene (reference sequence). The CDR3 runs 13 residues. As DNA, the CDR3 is TGCGCCAGCAGTGAGGAGCAGGGGTTCGGCTACACCTTC. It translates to CASSEEQGFGYTF.

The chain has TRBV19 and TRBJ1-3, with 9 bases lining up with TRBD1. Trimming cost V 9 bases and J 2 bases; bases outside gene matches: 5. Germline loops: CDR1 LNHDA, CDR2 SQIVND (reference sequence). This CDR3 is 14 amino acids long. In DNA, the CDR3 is TGTGCCAGCATTGGGACAGGGCCTGGAAACACCATATATTTT. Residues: CASIGTGPGNTIYF.

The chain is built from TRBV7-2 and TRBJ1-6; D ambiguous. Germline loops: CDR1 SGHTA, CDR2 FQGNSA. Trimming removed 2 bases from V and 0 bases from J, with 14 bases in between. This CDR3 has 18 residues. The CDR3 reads CASSLISYPSSYNSPLHF. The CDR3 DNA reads TGTGCCAGCAGCTTAATCTCGTACCCTAGCTCCTATAATTCACCCCTCCACTTT. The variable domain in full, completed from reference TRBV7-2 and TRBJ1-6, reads GAGVSQSPSNKVTEKGKDVELRCDPISGHTALYWYRQSLGQGLEFLIYFQGNSAPDKSGLPSDRFSAERTGGSVSTLTIQRTQQEDSAVYLCASSLISYPSSYNSPLHFGNGTRLTVT.

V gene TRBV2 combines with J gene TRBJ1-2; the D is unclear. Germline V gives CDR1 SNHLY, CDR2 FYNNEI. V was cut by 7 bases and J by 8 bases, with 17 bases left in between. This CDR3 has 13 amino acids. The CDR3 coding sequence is TGTGCCAGCATCTATTCGGGGAATAACGGCTACACCTTC. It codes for CASIYSGNNGYTF.

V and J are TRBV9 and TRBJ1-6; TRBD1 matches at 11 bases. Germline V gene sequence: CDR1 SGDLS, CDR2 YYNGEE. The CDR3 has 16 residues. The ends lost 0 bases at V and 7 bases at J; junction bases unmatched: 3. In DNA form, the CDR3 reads TGTGCCAGCAGCGTAGAGGGGACAGGGGGAAATTCACCCCTCCACTTT. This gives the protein CASSVEGTGGNSPLHF.

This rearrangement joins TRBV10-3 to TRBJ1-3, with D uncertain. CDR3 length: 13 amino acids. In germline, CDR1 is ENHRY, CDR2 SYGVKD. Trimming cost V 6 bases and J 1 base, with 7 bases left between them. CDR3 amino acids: CAIRPPSGNTIYF. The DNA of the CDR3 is TGTGCCATCAGGCCACCTTCTGGAAACACCATATATTTT.

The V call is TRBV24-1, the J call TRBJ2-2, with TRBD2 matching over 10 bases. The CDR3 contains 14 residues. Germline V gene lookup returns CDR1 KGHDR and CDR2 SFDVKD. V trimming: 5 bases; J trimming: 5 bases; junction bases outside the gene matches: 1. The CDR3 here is CATSGAGGTGELFF. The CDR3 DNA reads TGTGCCACCAGTGGAGCGGGGGGGACCGGGGAGCTGTTTTTT.

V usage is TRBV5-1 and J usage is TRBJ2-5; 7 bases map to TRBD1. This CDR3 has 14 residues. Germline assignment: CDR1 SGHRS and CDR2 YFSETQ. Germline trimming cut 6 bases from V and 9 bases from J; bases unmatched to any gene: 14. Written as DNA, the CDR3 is TGCGCCAGCACGGACAGGTCAATTATGGGGGCCCAGTACTTC. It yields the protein CASTDRSIMGAQYF.

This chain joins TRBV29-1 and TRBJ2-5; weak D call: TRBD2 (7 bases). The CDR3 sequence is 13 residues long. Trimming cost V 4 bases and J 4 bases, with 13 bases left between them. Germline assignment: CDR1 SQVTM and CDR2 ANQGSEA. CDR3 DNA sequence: TGCAGCGTTGGAGGACAGCGGGGAGAGACCCAGTACTTC. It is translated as CSVGGQRGETQYF.

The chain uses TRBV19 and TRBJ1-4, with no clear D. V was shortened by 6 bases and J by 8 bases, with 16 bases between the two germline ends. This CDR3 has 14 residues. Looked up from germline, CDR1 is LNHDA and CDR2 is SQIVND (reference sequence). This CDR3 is CASSTGPLGEKLFF. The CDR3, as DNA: TGTGCCAGTAGCACCGGGCCTTTGGGGGAAAAACTGTTTTTT.